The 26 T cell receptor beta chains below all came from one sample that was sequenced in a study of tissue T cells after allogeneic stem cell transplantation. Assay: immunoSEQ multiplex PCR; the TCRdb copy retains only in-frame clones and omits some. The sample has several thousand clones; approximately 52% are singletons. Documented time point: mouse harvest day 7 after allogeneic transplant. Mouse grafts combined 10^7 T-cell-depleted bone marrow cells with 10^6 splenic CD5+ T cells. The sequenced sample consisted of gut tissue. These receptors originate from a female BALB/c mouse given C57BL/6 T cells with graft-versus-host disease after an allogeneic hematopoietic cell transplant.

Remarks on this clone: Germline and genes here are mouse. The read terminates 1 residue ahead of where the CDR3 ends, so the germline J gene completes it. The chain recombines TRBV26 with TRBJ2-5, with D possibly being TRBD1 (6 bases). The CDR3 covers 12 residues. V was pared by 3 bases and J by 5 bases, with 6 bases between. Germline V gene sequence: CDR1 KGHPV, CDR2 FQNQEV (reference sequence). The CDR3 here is CASSLRGDTQYF. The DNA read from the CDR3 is TGTGCCAGCAGTCTCAGGGGAGACACCCAGTAC.

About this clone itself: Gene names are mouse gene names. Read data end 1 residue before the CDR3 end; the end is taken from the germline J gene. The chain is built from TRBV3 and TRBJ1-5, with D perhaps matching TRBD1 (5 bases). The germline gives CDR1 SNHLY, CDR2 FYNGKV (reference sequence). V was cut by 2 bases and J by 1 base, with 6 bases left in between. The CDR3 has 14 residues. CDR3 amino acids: CASSLSGNNQAPLF. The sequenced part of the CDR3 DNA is TGTGCCAGCAGCTTATCAGGGAACAACCAGGCTCCGCTT.

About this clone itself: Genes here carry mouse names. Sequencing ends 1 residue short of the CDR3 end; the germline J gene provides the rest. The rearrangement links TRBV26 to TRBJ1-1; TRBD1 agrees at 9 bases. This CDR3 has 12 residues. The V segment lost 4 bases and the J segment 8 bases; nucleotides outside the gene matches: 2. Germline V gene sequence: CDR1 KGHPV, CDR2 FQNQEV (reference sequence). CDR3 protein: CASSQGQGEVFF. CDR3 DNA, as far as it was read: TGTGCCAGCAGTCAAGGACAGGGGGAAGTCTTC.

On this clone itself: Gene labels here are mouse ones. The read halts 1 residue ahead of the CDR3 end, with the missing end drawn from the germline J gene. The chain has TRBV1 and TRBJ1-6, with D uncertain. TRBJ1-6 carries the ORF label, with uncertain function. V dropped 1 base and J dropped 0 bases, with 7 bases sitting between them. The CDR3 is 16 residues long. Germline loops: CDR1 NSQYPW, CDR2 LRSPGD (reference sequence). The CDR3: CTCSAGGNSYNSPLYF. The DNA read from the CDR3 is TGCACCTGCAGTGCAGGCGGAAATTCCTATAATTCGCCCCTCTAC.

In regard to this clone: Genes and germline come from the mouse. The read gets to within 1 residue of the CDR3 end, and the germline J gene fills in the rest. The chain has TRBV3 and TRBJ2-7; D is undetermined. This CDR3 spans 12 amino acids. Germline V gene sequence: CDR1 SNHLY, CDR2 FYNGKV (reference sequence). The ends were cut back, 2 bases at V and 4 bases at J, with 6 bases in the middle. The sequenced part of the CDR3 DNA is TGTGCCAGCAGCTTAAAAGCTTATGAACAGTAC. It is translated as CASSLKAYEQY. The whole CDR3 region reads CASSLKAYEQYF.

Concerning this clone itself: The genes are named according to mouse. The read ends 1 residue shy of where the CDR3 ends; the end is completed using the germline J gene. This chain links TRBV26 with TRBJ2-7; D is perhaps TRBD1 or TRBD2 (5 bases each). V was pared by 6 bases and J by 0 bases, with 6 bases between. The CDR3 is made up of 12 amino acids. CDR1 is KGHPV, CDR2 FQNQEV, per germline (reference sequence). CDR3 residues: CASSGASYEQYF. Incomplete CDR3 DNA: TGTGCCAGCAGCGGGGCCTCCTATGAACAGTAC.

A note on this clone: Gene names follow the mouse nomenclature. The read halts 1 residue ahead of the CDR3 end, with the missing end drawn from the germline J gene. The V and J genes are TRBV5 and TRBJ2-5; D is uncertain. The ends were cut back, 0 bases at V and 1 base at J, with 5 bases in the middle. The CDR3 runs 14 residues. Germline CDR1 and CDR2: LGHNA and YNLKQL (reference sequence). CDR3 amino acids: CASSQEADQDTQYF. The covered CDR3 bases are TGTGCCAGCAGCCAAGAGGCAGACCAAGACACCCAGTAC.

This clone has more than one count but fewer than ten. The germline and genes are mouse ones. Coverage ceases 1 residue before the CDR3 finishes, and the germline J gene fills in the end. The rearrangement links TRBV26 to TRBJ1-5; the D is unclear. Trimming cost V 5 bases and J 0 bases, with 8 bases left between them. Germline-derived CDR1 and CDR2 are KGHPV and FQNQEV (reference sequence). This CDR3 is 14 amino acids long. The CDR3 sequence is CASSKALNNQAPLF. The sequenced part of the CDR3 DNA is TGTGCCAGCAGTAAGGCCCTTAACAACCAGGCTCCGCTT.

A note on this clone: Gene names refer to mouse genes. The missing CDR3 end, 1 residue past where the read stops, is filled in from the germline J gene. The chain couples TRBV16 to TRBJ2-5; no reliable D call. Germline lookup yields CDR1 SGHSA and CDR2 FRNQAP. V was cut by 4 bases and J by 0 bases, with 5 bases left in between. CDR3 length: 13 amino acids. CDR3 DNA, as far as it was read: TGTGCAAGCAGCTCCCGCAACCAAGACACCCAGTAC. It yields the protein CASSSRNQDTQY. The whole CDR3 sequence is CASSSRNQDTQYF. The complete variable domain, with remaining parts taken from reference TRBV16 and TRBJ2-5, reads NAGVIQTPRHKVTGKGQEATLWCEPISGHSAVFWYRQTIVQGLEFLTYFRNQAPIDDSGMPKERFSAQMPNQSHSTLKIQSTQPQDSAVYLCASSSRNQDTQYFGPGTRLLVL.

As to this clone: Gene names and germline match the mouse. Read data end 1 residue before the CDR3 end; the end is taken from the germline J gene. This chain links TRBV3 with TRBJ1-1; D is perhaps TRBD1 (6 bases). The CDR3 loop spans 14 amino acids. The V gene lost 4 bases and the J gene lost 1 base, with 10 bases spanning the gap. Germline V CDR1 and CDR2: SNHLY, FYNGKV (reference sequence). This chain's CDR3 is CASSSTGVNTEVFF. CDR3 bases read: TGTGCCAGCAGCTCGACAGGAGTAAACACAGAAGTCTTC.

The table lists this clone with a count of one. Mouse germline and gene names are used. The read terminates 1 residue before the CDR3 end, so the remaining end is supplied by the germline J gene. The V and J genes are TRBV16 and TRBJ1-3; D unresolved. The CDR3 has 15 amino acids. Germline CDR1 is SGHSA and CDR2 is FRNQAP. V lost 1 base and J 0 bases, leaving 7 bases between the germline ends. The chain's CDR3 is CASSLVGNSGNTLYF. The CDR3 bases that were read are TGTGCAAGCAGCTTAGTGGGGAATTCTGGAAATACGCTCTAT.

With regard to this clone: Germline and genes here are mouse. The CDR3 bases that were read are TGTGCCAGCAGCCCTCCCGGGGGCGGGCAGCTCTAC. Protein product: CASSPPGGGQLY. Given in full, the CDR3 is CASSPPGGGQLYF. The rearrangement joins TRBV3 to TRBJ2-2, with D perhaps given as TRBD1 or TRBD2 (5 bases each). The read stops 1 residue short of the end of the CDR3; the missing end is completed from the germline J gene. The CDR3 is made up of 13 amino acids. The V and J ends lost 5 bases and 7 bases respectively, with 11 bases between them. In germline, CDR1 is SNHLY, CDR2 FYNGKV (reference sequence). The variable domain in full, completed from reference TRBV3 and TRBJ2-2, reads GPKVLQIPSHQIIDMGQMVTLNCDPVSNHLYFYWYKQILGQQMEFLVNFYNGKVMEKSKLFKDQFSVERPDGSYFTLKIQPTALEDSAVYFCASSPPGGGQLYFGEGSKLTVL.

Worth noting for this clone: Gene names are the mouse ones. The CDR3 here is CASSRQNSDYTF. The CDR3 DNA, read in part, is TGTGCCAGCAGTCGACAGAACTCCGACTACACC. J is TRBJ1-2 and V is TRBV26; tentative D call: TRBD1 (5 bases). The read stops 1 residue short of the end of the CDR3; the missing end is completed from the germline J gene. This CDR3 contains 12 residues. Germline values: CDR1 KGHPV, CDR2 FQNQEV (reference sequence). V shed 4 bases and J shed 2 bases, with 5 bases lying between them.

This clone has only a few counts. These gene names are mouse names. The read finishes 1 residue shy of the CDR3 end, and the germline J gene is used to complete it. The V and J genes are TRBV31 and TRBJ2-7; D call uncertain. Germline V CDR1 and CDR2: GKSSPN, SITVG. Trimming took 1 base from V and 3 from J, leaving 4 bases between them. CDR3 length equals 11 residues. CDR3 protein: CAWSHDYEQYF. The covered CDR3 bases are TGTGCCTGGAGTCACGACTATGAACAGTAC.

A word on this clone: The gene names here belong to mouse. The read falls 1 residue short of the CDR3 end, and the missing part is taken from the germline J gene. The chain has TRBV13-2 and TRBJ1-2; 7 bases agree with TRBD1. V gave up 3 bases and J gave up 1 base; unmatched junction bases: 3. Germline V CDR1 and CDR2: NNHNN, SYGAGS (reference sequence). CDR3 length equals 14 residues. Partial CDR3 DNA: TGTGCCAGCGGTGGGGGACAGAAAAACTCCGACTACACC. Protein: CASGGGQKNSDYT. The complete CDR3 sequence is CASGGGQKNSDYTF.

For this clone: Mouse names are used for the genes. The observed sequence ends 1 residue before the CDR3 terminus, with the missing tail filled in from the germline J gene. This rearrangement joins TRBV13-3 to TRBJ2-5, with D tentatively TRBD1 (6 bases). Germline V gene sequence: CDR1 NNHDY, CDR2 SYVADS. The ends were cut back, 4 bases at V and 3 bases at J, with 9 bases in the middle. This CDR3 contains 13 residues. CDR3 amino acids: CASSRDIQDTQYF. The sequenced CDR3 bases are TGTGCCAGCAGTCGGGACATTCAAGACACCCAGTAC. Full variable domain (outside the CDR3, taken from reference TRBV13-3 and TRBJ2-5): EAAVTQSPRSKVAVTGGKVTLSCHQTNNHDYMYWYRQDTGHGLRLIHYSYVADSTEKGDIPDGYKASRPSQENFSLILELASLSQTAVYFCASSRDIQDTQYFGPGTRLLVL.

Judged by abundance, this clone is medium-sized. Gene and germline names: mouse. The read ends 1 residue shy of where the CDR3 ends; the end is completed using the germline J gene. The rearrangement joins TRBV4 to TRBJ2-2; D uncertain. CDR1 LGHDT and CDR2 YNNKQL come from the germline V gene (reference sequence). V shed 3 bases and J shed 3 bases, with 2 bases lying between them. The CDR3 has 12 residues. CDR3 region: CASSYHTGQLYF. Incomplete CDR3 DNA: TGTGCCAGCAGCTATCACACCGGGCAGCTCTAC.

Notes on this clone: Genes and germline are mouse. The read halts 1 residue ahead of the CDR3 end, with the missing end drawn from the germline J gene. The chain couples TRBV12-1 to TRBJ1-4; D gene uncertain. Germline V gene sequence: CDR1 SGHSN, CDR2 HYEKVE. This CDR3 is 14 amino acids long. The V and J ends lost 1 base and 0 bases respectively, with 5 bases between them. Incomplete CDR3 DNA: TGTGCCAGCTCTCTACAGATTTCCAACGAAAGATTATTT. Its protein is CASSLQISNERLF. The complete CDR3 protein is CASSLQISNERLFF.

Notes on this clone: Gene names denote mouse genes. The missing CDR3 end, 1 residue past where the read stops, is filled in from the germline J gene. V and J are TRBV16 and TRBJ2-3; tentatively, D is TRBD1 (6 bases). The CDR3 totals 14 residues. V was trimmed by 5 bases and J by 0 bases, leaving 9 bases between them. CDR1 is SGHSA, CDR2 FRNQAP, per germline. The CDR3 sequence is CASSPQGSAETLYF. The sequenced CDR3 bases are TGTGCAAGCAGCCCACAGGGTAGTGCAGAAACGCTGTAT.

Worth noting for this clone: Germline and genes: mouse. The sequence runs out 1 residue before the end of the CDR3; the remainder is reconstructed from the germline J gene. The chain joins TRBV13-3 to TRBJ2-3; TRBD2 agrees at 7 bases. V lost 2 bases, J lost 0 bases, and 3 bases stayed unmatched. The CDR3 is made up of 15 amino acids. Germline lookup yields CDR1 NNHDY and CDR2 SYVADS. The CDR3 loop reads CASSDWGSSAETLYF. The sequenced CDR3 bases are TGTGCCAGCAGTGACTGGGGGTCTAGTGCAGAAACGCTGTAT.

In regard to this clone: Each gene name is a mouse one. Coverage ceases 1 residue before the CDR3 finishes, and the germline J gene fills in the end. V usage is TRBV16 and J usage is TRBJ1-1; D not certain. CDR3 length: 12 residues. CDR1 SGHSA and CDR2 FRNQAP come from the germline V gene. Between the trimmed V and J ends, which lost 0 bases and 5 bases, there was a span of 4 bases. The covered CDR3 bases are TGTGCAAGCAGCTTAGAACAAACAGAAGTCTTC. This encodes CASSLEQTEVF. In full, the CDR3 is CASSLEQTEVFF.

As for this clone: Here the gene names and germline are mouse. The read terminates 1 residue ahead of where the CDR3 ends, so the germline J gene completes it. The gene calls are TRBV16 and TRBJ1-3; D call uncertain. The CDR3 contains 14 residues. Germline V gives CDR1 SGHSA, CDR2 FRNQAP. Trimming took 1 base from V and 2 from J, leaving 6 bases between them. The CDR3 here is CASSLVSAGNTLYF. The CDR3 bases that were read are TGTGCAAGCAGCTTAGTCAGTGCTGGAAATACGCTCTAT.

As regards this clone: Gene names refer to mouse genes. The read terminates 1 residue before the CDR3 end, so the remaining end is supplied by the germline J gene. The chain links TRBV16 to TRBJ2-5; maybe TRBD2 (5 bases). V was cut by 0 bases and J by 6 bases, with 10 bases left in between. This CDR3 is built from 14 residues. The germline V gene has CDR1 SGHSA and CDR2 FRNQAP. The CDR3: CASSLDGGVDTQYF. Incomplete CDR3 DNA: TGTGCAAGCAGCTTAGACGGTGGGGTGGACACCCAGTAC.

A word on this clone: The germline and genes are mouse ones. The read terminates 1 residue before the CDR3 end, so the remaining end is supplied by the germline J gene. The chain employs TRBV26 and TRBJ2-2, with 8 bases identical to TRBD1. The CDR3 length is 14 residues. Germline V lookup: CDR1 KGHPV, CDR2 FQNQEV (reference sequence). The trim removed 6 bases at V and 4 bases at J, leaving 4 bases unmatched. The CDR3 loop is CASRQGGITGQLYF. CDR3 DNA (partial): TGTGCCAGCAGACAGGGGGGAATCACCGGGCAGCTCTAC.

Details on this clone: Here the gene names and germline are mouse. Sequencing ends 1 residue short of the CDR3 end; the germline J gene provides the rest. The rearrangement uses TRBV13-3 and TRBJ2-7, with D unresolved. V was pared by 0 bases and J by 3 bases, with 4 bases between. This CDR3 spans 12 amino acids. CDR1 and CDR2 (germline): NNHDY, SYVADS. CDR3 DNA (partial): TGTGCCAGCAGTGATGAGGGCTATGAACAGTAC. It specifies CASSDEGYEQY. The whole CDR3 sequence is CASSDEGYEQYF.

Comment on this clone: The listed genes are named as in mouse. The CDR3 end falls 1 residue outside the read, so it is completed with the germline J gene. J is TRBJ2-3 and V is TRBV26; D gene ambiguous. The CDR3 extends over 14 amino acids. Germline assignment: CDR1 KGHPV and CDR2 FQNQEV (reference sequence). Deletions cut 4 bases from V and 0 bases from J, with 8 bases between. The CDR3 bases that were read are TGTGCCAGCAGTCATACAGCTAGTGCAGAAACGCTGTAT. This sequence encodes CASSHTASAETLY. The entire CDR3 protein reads CASSHTASAETLYF.